This is a list of T cell receptor beta chains from one sample in a study of T cells in Graves' hyperthyroidism and ophthalmopathy. TCRdb re-analysed the multiplex PCR reads in MiXCR, keeping a single row per CDR3 protein. The sample has a few hundred thousand distinct CDR3 sequences, 19% seen once. Sequenced input: blood. Receptors were obtained from a young woman with Graves' hyperthyroidism. Both conserved end residues are part of each CDR3. The size of a clone is reported for some rows only, either as once, few or many, or as a class for expanded clones.

many	TRBV7-8	TRBJ2-5	CASTTRGGAGQETQYF
-	TRBV11-2	TRBJ2-5	CASSSRGRVFWETQYF
-	TRBV6-2/TRBV6-3	TRBJ2-5	CASSYNVQDQETQYF
-	TRBV5-1	TRBJ2-7	CVSSSGQASSYEQYF
-	TRBV11-2	TRBJ2-5	CASSREKALFETQYF
-	TRBV29-1	TRBJ1-2	CSVNAGGGYTF
many	TRBV24-1	TRBJ1-2	CATSDFLGFYTF
-	TRBV3-1	TRBJ1-5	CASSQSGNQPQHF
many	TRBV7-3	TRBJ1-6	CASSLGQPGSPLHF
many	TRBV6-2/TRBV6-3	TRBJ2-2	CASSRQGALRTGELFF
many	TRBV12-3/TRBV12-4	TRBJ1-3	CASSLGEEDRVDGNTIYF
many	TRBV11-1	TRBJ1-2	CASSSIGRGRVYGYTF
-	TRBV6-5	TRBJ1-1	CANSSGRMNTEAFF
many	TRBV2	TRBJ1-2	CASSENYGYTF
many	TRBV6-5	TRBJ1-2	CASSYRGTDYGYTF
many	TRBV28	TRBJ1-2	CASSLSDRTNYGYTF
-	TRBV4-1	TRBJ2-7	CASSQRGGRSYEQYF
many	TRBV6-1	TRBJ1-5	CASSEAWTTRGQPQHF
many	TRBV12-5	TRBJ1-2	CASGLDHGYTF
many	TRBV19	TRBJ1-1	CASSKGTNTEAFF
many	TRBV30	TRBJ2-6	CAWRRGRTRSGANVLTF
many	TRBV24-1	TRBJ2-5	CATSDSNSAGTQYF
many	TRBV7-8	TRBJ2-4	CASSREASNGGKNIQYF
many	TRBV27	TRBJ2-5	CASSPNPGAKPKTQYF
many	TRBV15	TRBJ2-7	CAKKRTGSCYEQYF
-	TRBV5-1	TRBJ2-2	CATRWAGGAGELFF
-	TRBV7-2	TRBJ2-7	CASSYRGLARYEQYF
many	TRBV6-1	TRBJ2-2	CASRRQGEAGELFF
many	TRBV12-3/TRBV12-4	TRBJ2-7	CASSRAGQGYEQYF
many	TRBV24-1	TRBJ1-2	CATSDPSPTGDNGYTF
many	TRBV18	TRBJ1-5	CASSLSSQGDQPQHF
many	TRBV5-1	TRBJ2-7	CASSLGRVDDEQYF
many	TRBV7-8	TRBJ2-7	CASSLVETRDEQYF
-	TRBV5-1	TRBJ1-5	CASSLAWGAGQPQHF
many	TRBV10-3	TRBJ2-2	CAISDNRGRGGELFF
many	TRBV28	TRBJ1-2	CASSLLRTGGLHGYTF
-	TRBV13	TRBJ2-7	CASSSLAGEQYF
many	TRBV12-3/TRBV12-4	TRBJ2-7	CASSLSSGGGGEQYF
-	TRBV3-1	TRBJ1-1	CASSQGLPGRGVGAFF
many	TRBV6-5	TRBJ2-7	CASMADSSYEQYF
many	TRBV6-1	TRBJ1-2	CASSHTGGNGYGYTF
-	TRBV5-6	TRBJ1-2	CASSYVRDKKF